This TCR beta chain was found in a study of blood T cell repertoires in COVID-19. CDR3 length equals 13 residues. In germline, CDR1 is SQVTM, CDR2 ANQGSEA. V lost 4 bases and J 2 bases, leaving 10 bases between the germline ends. Profiled with immunoSEQ multiplex PCR; TCRdb holds only in-frame clones, not every one. The sample lists roughly 53,000 clones, approximately 90% occurring once. The chain combines TRBV29-1 with TRBJ2-3; weak D call: TRBD2 (5 bases). This receptor was obtained from a man in his sixties with acute or convalescent COVID-19. The sample taken for sequencing was peripheral blood. The DNA for the CDR3 is TGCAGCGTTGTTAGGGAGATCACAGATACGCAGTATTTT. Translating gives CSVVREITDTQYF.